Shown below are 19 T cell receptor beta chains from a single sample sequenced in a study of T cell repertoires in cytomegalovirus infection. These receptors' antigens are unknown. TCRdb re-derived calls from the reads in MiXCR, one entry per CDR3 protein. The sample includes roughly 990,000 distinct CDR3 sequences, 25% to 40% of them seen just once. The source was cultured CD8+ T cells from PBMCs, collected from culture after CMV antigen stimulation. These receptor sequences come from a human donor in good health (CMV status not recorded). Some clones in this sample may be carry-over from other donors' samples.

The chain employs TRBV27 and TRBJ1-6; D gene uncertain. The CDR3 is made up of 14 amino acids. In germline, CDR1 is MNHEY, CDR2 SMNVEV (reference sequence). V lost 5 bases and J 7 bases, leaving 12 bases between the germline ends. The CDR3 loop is CASSGSSGNSPLHF. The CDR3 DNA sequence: TGTGCCAGCAGTGGGAGTTCGGGGAATTCACCCCTCCACTTT.

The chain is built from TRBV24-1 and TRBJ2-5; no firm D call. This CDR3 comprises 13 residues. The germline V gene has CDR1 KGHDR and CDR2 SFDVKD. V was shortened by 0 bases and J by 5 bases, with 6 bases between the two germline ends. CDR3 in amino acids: CATSDLYLETQYF. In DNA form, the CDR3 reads TGTGCCACCAGTGATTTGTACTTGGAGACCCAGTACTTC.

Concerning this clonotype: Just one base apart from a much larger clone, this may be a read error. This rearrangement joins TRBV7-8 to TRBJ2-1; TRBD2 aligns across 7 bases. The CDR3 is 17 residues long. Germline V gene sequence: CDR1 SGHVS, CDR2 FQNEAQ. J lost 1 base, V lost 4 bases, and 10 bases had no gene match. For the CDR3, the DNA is TGTGCCAGCAGCTCCGGACTAGTGGGGGATTCCTACAATGAGCAGTTCTTC. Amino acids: CASSSGLVGDSYNEQFF.

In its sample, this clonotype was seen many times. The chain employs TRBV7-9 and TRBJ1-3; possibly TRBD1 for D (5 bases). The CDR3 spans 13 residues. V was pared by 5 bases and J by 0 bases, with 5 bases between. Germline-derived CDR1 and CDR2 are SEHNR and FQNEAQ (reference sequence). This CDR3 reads CASSGTSGNTIYF. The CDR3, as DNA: TGTGCCAGCAGCGGGACCTCTGGAAACACCATATATTTT.

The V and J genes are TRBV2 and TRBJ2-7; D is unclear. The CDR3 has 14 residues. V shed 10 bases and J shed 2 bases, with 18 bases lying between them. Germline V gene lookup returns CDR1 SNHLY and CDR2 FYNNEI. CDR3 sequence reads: CATLIELGTYEQYF. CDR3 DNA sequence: TGTGCCACCTTGATTGAGCTCGGAACCTACGAGCAGTACTTC.

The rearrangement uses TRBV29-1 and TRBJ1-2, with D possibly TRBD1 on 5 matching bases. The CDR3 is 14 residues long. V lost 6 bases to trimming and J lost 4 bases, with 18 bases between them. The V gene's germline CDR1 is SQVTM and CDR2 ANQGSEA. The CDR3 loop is CSVDDSPMGYGYTF. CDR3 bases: TGCAGCGTAGACGACAGTCCCATGGGCTATGGCTACACCTTC.

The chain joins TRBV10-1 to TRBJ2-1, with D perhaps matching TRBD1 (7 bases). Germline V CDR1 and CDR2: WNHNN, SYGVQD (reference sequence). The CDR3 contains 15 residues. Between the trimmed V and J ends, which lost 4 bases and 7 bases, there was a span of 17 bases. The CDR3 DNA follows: TGCGCCAGCAGTGGCAGACAGGGACTCCTGAATGAGCAGTTCTTC. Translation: CASSGRQGLLNEQFF.

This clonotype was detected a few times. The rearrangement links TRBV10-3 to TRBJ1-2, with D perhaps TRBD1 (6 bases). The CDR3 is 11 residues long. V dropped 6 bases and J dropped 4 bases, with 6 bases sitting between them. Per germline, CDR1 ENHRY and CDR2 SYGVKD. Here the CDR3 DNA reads TGTGCCATCAGGGACAGCTATGGCTACACCTTC. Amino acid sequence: CAIRDSYGYTF.

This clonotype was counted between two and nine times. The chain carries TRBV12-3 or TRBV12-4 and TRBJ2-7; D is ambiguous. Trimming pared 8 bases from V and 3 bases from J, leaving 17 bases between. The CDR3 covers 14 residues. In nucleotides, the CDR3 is TGTGCCAGCCAGAAAGACACTTACCTCTACGAGCAGTACTTC. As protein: CASQKDTYLYEQYF.

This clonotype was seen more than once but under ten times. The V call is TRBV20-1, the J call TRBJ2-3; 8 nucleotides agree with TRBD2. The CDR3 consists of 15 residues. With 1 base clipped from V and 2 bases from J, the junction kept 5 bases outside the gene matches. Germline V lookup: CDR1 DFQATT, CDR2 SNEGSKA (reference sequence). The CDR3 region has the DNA TGCAGTGCTAGAGTGATAGCGGGGATCACAGATACGCAGTATTTT. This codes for CSARVIAGITDTQYF.

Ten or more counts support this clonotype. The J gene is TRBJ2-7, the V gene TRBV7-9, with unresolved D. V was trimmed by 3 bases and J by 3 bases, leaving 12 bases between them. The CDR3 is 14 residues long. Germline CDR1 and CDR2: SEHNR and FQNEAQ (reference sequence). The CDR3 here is CASSLEHTNYEQYF. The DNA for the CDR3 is TGTGCCAGCAGCTTGGAACACACAAACTACGAGCAGTACTTC.

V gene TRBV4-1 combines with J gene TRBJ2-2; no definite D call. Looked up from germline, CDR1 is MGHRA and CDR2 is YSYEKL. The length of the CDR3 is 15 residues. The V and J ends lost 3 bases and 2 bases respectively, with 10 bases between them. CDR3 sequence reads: CASSHNVGNTGELFF. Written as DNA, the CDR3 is TGCGCCAGCAGCCATAATGTGGGAAACACCGGGGAGCTGTTTTTT.

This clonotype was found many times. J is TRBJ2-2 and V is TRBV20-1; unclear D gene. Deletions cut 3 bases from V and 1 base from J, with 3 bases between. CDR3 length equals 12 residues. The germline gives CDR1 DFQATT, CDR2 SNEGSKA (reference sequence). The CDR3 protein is CSASGNTGELFF. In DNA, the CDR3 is TGCAGTGCTAGCGGGAACACCGGGGAGCTGTTTTTT.

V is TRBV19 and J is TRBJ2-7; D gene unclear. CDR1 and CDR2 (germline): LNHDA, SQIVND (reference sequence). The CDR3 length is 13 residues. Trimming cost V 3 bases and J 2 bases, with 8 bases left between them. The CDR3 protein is CASSIGLPYEQYF. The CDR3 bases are TGTGCCAGTAGTATCGGTTTACCCTACGAGCAGTACTTC.

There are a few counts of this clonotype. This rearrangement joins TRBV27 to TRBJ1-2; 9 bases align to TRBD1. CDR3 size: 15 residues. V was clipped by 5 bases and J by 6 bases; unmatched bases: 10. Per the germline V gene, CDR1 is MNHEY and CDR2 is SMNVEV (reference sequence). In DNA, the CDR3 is TGTGCCAGCAGTCCCACGGGACAGGGTATAGATGGCTACACCTTC. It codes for CASSPTGQGIDGYTF.

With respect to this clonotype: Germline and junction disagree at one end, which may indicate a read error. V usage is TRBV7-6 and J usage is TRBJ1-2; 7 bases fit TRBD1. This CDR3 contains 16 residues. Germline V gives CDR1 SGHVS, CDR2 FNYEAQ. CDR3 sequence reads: CVSSLEQGRRTRGYTF. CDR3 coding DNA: TGTGTCAGCAGCTTAGAACAGGGGCGCAGGACCCGCGGCTACACCTTC.

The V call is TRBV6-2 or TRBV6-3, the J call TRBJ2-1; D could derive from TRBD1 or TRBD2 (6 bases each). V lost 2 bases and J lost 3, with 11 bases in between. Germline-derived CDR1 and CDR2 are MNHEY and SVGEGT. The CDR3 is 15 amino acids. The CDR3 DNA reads TGTGCCAGCAGTTACGAGGGGGGTCGCTACAATGAGCAGTTCTTC. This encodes CASSYEGGRYNEQFF.

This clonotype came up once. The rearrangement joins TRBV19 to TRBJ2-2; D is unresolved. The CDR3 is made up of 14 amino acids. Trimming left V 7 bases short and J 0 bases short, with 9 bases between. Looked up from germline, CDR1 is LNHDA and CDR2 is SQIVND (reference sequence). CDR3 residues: CASTWATNTGELFF. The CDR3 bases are TGTGCCAGTACTTGGGCCACGAACACCGGGGAGCTGTTTTTT.

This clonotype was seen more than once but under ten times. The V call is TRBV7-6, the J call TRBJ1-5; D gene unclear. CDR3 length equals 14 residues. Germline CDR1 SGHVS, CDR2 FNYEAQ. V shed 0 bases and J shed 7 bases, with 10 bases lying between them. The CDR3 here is CASSLAAGSQPQHF. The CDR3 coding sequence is TGTGCCAGCAGCTTAGCGGCGGGGTCGCAGCCCCAGCATTTT.